These 12 T cell receptor beta chains originate from one sample sequenced in a study of spatial heterogeneity in lung cancer. Study-level results: Tumors with more nonsynonymous mutations had more expanded intratumoral alpha and beta TCRs.

No antigen has been assigned to these receptors. As to time point: sample taken at primary tumor resection. TCRdb reprocessed the 5' RACE reads via MiXCR and lists one record per CDR3 protein. The sample lists under 7,500 distinct CDR3 sequences, 15% to 20% occurring once. Material: lung tumor tissue, obtained at surgery. Receptor source: a male donor with early-stage non-small cell lung cancer.

This clonotype is medium-sized (0.01 to 0.1%) by share. The chain carries TRBV10-3 and TRBJ1-2, with 9 bases lining up with TRBD1. The V gene's germline CDR1 is ENHRY and CDR2 SYGVKD. The CDR3 consists of 14 residues. V lost 9 bases to trimming and J lost 0 bases; unmatched junction nucleotides: 5. In nucleotides, the CDR3 is TGTGCCATAAACGACAGGGGGGCTAACTATGGCTACACCTTC. It encodes CAINDRGANYGYTF.

By share, this clonotype ranks as medium-sized. V is TRBV28 and J is TRBJ1-5; 9 positions match TRBD1. CDR1 MDHEN and CDR2 SYDVKM come from the germline V gene. The CDR3 loop spans 15 amino acids. J was trimmed by 5 bases and V by 7 bases; bases with no gene match: 9. CDR3 region: CASTTGGAGHQPQHF. CDR3 DNA: TGTGCCAGCACAACAGGGGGCGCCGGCCATCAGCCCCAGCATTTT.

This clonotype was counted a few times. The chain joins TRBV5-8 to TRBJ2-3; TRBD1 matches 9 bases. J gave up 0 bases and V 3 bases, and 8 bases lay outside the gene matches. The CDR3 is 17 residues long. Germline assignment: CDR1 SGHTS and CDR2 YDEGEE. The CDR3 DNA reads as TGTGCCAGCAGCTCCGGACAGGGGATTACTAGCACAGATACGCAGTATTTT. Its protein product is CASSSGQGITSTDTQYF.

The rearrangement links TRBV7-9 to TRBJ1-1; D possibly corresponds to TRBD1 (5 bases). The CDR3 totals 14 residues. V was shortened by 3 bases and J by 8 bases, with 16 bases between the two germline ends. Germline CDR1 SEHNR, CDR2 FQNEAQ (reference sequence). CDR3 in DNA: TGTGCCAGCAGCTTCGAGGCGGGGACCACCGAAGCTTTCTTT. Its protein product is CASSFEAGTTEAFF.

This clonotype was found many times. The chain carries TRBV29-1 and TRBJ1-6; 8 nucleotides match TRBD1. Germline values: CDR1 SQVTM, CDR2 ANQGSEA. There are 13 residues in the CDR3. The V segment lost 7 bases and the J segment 14 bases; nucleotides outside the gene matches: 13. CDR3 protein: CSADPRDRTTLHF. DNA of the CDR3: TGCAGCGCGGATCCCCGGGACAGGACCACCCTCCACTTT.

This clonotype qualifies as medium-sized. The chain joins TRBV12-5 to TRBJ1-6; D remains unclear. The CDR3 runs to 19 residues. Deletions cut 0 bases from V and 7 bases from J, with 22 bases between. In germline, CDR1 is LGHNT, CDR2 FRNRAP. CDR3 protein: CASGLVRFAFGVKNSPLHF. Written as DNA, the CDR3 is TGTGCTAGTGGTTTGGTTAGATTCGCGTTCGGGGTGAAGAATTCACCCCTCCACTTT.

The chain uses TRBV3-1 and TRBJ2-3; 7 bases match TRBD2. Germline V gene sequence: CDR1 LGHDT, CDR2 YNNKEL (reference sequence). V lost 7 bases to trimming and J lost 8 bases; unmatched junction nucleotides: 15. The CDR3 has 15 amino acids. The CDR3 is CASNYGMGGSVTQYF. The CDR3, as DNA: TGTGCCAGCAATTACGGTATGGGCGGGAGTGTTACGCAGTATTTT.

By proportion, this clonotype is medium-sized. This chain links TRBV13 with TRBJ2-7; D possibly matches TRBD1 or TRBD2 (5 bases each). The CDR3 loop spans 15 amino acids. Germline assignment: CDR1 PRHDT and CDR2 FYEKMQ (reference sequence). Trimming removed 5 bases from V and 5 bases from J, with 19 bases in between. This CDR3 is CASSPRRAGHHEQYF. In DNA, the CDR3 is TGTGCCAGCAGCCCCAGGCGGGCAGGGCACCACGAGCAGTACTTC.

This sequence joins TRBV3-1 and TRBJ1-1, with a weak D call TRBD1 (5 bases). Trimming removed 4 bases from V and 5 bases from J, with 14 bases in between. The V gene's germline CDR1 is LGHDT and CDR2 YNNKEL (reference sequence). This CDR3 comprises 14 residues. CDR3 in DNA: TGTGCCAGCAGCCTCCACAGGAGGGAGACTGAAGCTTTCTTT. Translated, it gives CASSLHRRETEAFF.

This clonotype rates as large. The chain has TRBV7-6 and TRBJ2-5; perhaps D is TRBD1 or TRBD2 (5 bases each). The germline V gene encodes CDR1 SGHVS and CDR2 FNYEAQ. This CDR3 is built from 17 residues. V lost 0 bases to trimming and J lost 5 bases, with 19 bases between them. CDR3 sequence (DNA): TGTGCCAGCAGCTTAGCCGCCGTGGCAGGGAGTACGGAGACCCAGTACTTC. Encoded protein: CASSLAAVAGSTETQYF.

This clonotype is categorized as medium-sized. The CDR3 bases are TGCGCCAGCAGCTTGGGAAGCGGGACACTAACAAACGTCCTGACTTTC. The encoded protein is CASSLGSGTLTNVLTF. The chain links TRBV5-1 to TRBJ2-6; D may be TRBD2 (7 bases). Germline values: CDR1 SGHRS, CDR2 YFSETQ. V lost 0 bases, J lost 10 bases, and 17 bases lay in between. The CDR3 is 16 residues long.

This clonotype was counted at least ten times. The chain employs TRBV24-1 and TRBJ2-3; D is tentatively TRBD1 or TRBD2 (6 bases each). Germline V gene sequence: CDR1 KGHDR, CDR2 SFDVKD. The ends were cut back, 6 bases at V and 5 bases at J, with 17 bases in the middle. The CDR3 is 15 residues long. CDR3 protein: CATSSPSGGIDTQYF. In DNA, the CDR3 is TGTGCCACCAGTTCCCCCTCCGGGGGCATAGATACGCAGTATTTT.